This is a list of T cell receptor beta chains from one sample in a study of graft-versus-host responses after intestinal transplantation. The assay was immunoSEQ multiplex PCR, and TCRdb's table has in-frame clones only and misses some. The sample contains around 100,000 clones, approximately 84% of which appear only once. Antigens for these TCRs are unknown. This specimen was unstimulated CD4+ T cells sorted from spleen or lymph node cells, taken before transplant. The receptors originated from a human donor who was the organ donor for an intestinal transplant. The CDR3 runs from the conserved cysteine through the conserved F or W.

V gene,J gene,CDR3 protein
TRBV9,TRBJ2-5,CASSVRGTGVQETQYF
TRBV6-1,TRBJ2-7,CASRRFYEQYF
TRBV28,TRBJ2-5,CASSSLTGGIETQYF
TRBV11-2,TRBJ1-6,CASSPQIGGSPLHF
TRBV9,TRBJ2-3,CASSVFGGGATDTQYF
TRBV9,TRBJ2-2,CASSVPSRGQDFTGELFF
TRBV5-1,TRBJ1-4,CASRVGRPYNEKLFF
TRBV7-9,TRBJ1-2,CASSPGSNYGYTF
TRBV4-1,TRBJ2-1,CASSQGRGTGGYNEQFF
TRBV5-1,TRBJ2-1,CASSLQGVEQFF
TRBV7-9,TRBJ2-5,CASSFPLNQETQYF
TRBV10-2,TRBJ2-3,CASSFDTQYF
TRBV1,TRBJ1-3,CTSSLGIRPLSGNTIYF
TRBV7-6,TRBJ2-7,CASSAGTGGHHEQYF
TRBV15,TRBJ2-3,CATSRVGGLSTDTQYF
TRBV7-2,TRBJ1-1,CASRVMSQTEAFF
TRBV18,TRBJ2-3,CASSPRDTDTDTQYF
TRBV27,TRBJ2-1,CASSLGRDNEQFF
TRBV6-6,TRBJ2-2,CASSLARQNTGELFF
TRBV27,TRBJ1-5,CASSLFLQPQHF
TRBV2,TRBJ2-1,CAKQGGEQFF
TRBV6-5,TRBJ1-2,CASSRGRGVNYGYTF
TRBV28,TRBJ1-5,CASSPHSNQPQHF
TRBV18,TRBJ1-6,CASSPAASNSPLHF
TRBV2,TRBJ2-2,CASSWGQNTGELFF
TRBV19,TRBJ2-6,CASSQRQGARDSGANVLTF
TRBV4-2,TRBJ2-5,CASSQAGGQETQYF
TRBV27,TRBJ1-6,CASSSRQVYNSPLHF
TRBV27,TRBJ1-2,CASSEPDSHRPNYGYTF
TRBV6-5,TRBJ1-2,CASSQPNYGYTF
TRBV2,TRBJ2-5,CASSGAGGNQETQYF
TRBV19,TRBJ1-2,CASSFDRGGYTF
TRBV19,TRBJ1-5,CATATTWTGGNQPQHF
TRBV4-1,TRBJ2-3,CASSQILRDRGTDTQYF
TRBV9,TRBJ1-6,CASSVGGGSPLHF
TRBV2,TRBJ1-3,CASSVAGAAGNTIYF
TRBV5-4,TRBJ2-7,CASSLEGYEQYF
TRBV7-9,TRBJ1-3,CASRRQGANGNTIYF
TRBV18,TRBJ2-3,CASSLGTGKTDTQYF
TRBV28,TRBJ2-7,CASSPRDSFSYEQYF
TRBV29-1,TRBJ1-1,CSVDLSGTEAFF
TRBV28,TRBJ1-2,CASITGGYGYTF
TRBV28,TRBJ1-2,CASSSPSTGGYGYTF
TRBV30,TRBJ1-1,CAWSEGATTEAFF
TRBV2,TRBJ1-2,CASRVEGQAGMGYTF
TRBV27,TRBJ1-1,CASRRSGRAFF
TRBV6-5,TRBJ2-7,CASTLSAEQYF
TRBV5-6,TRBJ1-5,CASSLRRISNQPQHF